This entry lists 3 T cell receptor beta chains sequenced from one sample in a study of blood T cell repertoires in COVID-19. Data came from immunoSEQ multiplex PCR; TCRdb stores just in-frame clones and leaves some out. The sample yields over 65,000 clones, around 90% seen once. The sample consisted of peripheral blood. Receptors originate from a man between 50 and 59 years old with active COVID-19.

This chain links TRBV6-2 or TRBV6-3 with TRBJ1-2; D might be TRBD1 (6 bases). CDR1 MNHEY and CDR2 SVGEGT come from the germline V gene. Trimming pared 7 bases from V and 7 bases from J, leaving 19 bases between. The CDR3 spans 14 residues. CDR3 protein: CASIPDRQDGGYTF. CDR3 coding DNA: TGTGCCAGCATCCCCGACAGGCAGGACGGTGGCTACACCTTC.

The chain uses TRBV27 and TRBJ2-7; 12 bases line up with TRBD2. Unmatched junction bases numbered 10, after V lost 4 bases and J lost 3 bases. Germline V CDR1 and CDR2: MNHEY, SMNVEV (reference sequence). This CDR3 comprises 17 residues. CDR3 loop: CASSSRIGLAGYYEQYF. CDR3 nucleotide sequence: TGTGCCAGCAGTTCTCGAATCGGACTAGCGGGGTACTACGAGCAGTACTTC.

The chain's CDR3 is CASSQDWGGGNQPQHF. The CDR3 DNA is TGTGCCAGCAGCCAAGATTGGGGAGGAGGCAATCAGCCCCAGCATTTT. V gene TRBV3-1 (or the pseudogene TRBV3-2) combines with J gene TRBJ1-5; D uncertain. Germline V gives CDR1 LGHDT, CDR2 YNNKEL (reference sequence). With 0 bases removed from V and 2 bases from J, the gap between germline ends came to 11 bases. The CDR3 consists of 16 residues.